A selection of T cell receptor beta chains follows, all from one sample in a study of blood T cell repertoires in COVID-19. This table comes from immunoSEQ multiplex PCR, and its TCRdb copy is limited to in-frame clones, with some not included. This table has 150,000 to 160,000 clones, approximately 85% appearing once. Sequenced material: peripheral blood. All receptors derive from a man between 60 and 75 years old with COVID-19, enrolled during active disease. Both conserved end residues are part of each CDR3. The D gene is left open where the match is weak. Clone size is shown for a subset of rows, as once, few, many or a class of expanded clone.

>15|-|TRBJ1-5|TRBV5-1|-
TGCGCCAGCAGCATGACAGGATTTCTCAATCAGCCCCAGCATTTT
CASSMTGFLNQPQHF
>15|-|TRBJ2-5|TRBV5-1|TRBD1
TGCGCCAGCAGCCCCGGGACAGCGAATCAAGAGACCCAGTACTTC
CASSPGTANQETQYF
>13|-|TRBJ1-2|TRBV12-3/TRBV12-4|-
TGTGCCAGCAGTTTAGAACTTAACTATGGCTACACCTTC
CASSLELNYGYTF
>18|-|TRBJ2-3|TRBV24-1|TRBD2
TGTGCCACCAGTGAGGCCGGCGGGAGGACCTCTAGCACAGATACGCAGTATTTT
CATSEAGGRTSSTDTQYF
>15|-|TRBJ1-1|TRBV18|-
TGTGCCAGCTCACGTACCGACAGCTTGAACACTGAAGCTTTCTTT
CASSRTDSLNTEAFF
>18|-|TRBJ1-1|TRBV28|TRBD1
TGTGCCAGCAGTTTGGGGCAGGGGGCGAGTTGGGCGAACACTGAAGCTTTCTTT
CASSLGQGASWANTEAFF
>15|-|TRBJ1-2|TRBV7-2|TRBD1
TGTGCCAGCAGCTCCCGACAGGGGGGCTTCTATGGCTACACCTTC
CASSSRQGGFYGYTF
>16|once|TRBJ2-7|TRBV18|TRBD1
TGTGCCAGCTCACCCCAAGGGACAGGGGGCTCCTACGAGCAGTACTTC
CASSPQGTGGSYEQYF
>12|-|TRBJ1-2|TRBV29-1|TRBD1
TGCAGCGCCCAAGGGACAGGGGTTGGCTACACCTTC
CSAQGTGVGYTF
>14|-|TRBJ2-2|TRBV13|-
TGTGCCAGCAGCTCGGGACAGAACACCGGGGAGCTGTTTTTT
CASSSGQNTGELFF
>17|-|TRBJ2-4|TRBV11-3|TRBD2
TGTGCCAGCAGCTTATCCATGGGAGTGGGGGGGATAAACATTCAGTACTTC
CASSLSMGVGGINIQYF
>13|-|TRBJ1-1|TRBV12-3/TRBV12-4|-
TGTGCCAGCAGTTTACAGGGAAACACTGAAGCTTTCTTT
CASSLQGNTEAFF
>18|-|TRBJ2-1|TRBV7-2|TRBD2
TGTGCCAGCAGCTCCCCCACTACGATGGCAAGCGGGGACCATGAGCAGTTCTTC
CASSSPTTMASGDHEQFF
>17|-|TRBJ1-1|TRBV16|-
TGTGCCAGCAGCCAATTTCCCCCGGGAGGGGCGAACACTGAAGCTTTCTTT
CASSQFPPGGANTEAFF
>15|-|TRBJ2-7|TRBV27|TRBD1
TGTGCCAGCAGTTCACCCCCTGCAGGGGGCTACGAGCAGTACTTC
CASSSPPAGGYEQYF
>14|-|TRBJ1-3|TRBV9|-
TGTGCCAGCAGCGTTTCAGGGATGGGAAACACCATATATTTT
CASSVSGMGNTIYF
>14|-|TRBJ2-7|TRBV11-2|-
TGTGCCAGCAGCCCTACCATACCACAGGGTGAGCGGTACTTC
CASSPTIPQGERYF
>14|-|TRBJ1-1|TRBV6-5|-
TGTGCCAGCAGTTCCTTGGACAGAAACACTGAAGCTTTCTTT
CASSSLDRNTEAFF
>12|-|TRBJ1-2|TRBV19|-
TGTGCCAGTAATGGGGGCCTCTATGGCTACACCTTC
CASNGGLYGYTF
>14|-|TRBJ1-2|TRBV7-2|-
TGTGCCAGCAGCTCACTACAGGGTGCAGCTGGCTACACCTTC
CASSSLQGAAGYTF
>16|-|TRBJ1-3|TRBV7-2|TRBD1
TGTGCCAGCAGCTCTACGTCGACAGGGGGAGGGAACACCATATATTTT
CASSSTSTGGGNTIYF
>15|-|TRBJ2-5|TRBV9|-
TGTGCCAGCAGCGTAGGACTAGGAAATGTAGTGACCCAGTACTTC
CASSVGLGNVVTQYF
>16|-|TRBJ1-3|TRBV28|-
TGTGCCAGCAGTCCGATAGGACTGACCTCTGGAAACACCATATATTTT
CASSPIGLTSGNTIYF
>15|-|TRBJ1-4|TRBV5-1|-
TGCGCCAGCAGCCTTTACGGGGGAAGGGAAGAAAAACTGTTTTTT
CASSLYGGREEKLFF
>15|-|TRBJ1-5|TRBV28|TRBD1
TGTGCCAGCAGCCCGACCGGACAGGGGAATCAGCCCCAGCATTTT
CASSPTGQGNQPQHF
>12|-|TRBJ1-2|TRBV13|TRBD1
TGTGCCAGCAGCAGACAGGGACCTGGCTACACCTTC
CASSRQGPGYTF
>15|-|TRBJ1-4|TRBV7-2|TRBD1
TGTGCCAGCAGCTTAGCGCACGGGACAGCTGAAAAACTGTTTTTT
CASSLAHGTAEKLFF
>16|once|TRBJ1-2|TRBV4-3|-
TGCGCCAGCAGCCAAGATTCGGGACTGATTAACTATGGCTACACCTTC
CASSQDSGLINYGYTF
>16|few|TRBJ1-2|TRBV27|TRBD1
TGTGCCAGCAGCGATCTTGACAGGGGATACGACTATGGCTACACCTTC
CASSDLDRGYDYGYTF
>15|-|TRBJ2-2|TRBV18|TRBD1
TGTGCCAGCTCCCCGGGGACAGGTCACACCGGGGAGCTGTTTTTT
CASSPGTGHTGELFF
>13|-|TRBJ1-5|TRBV18|TRBD1
TGTGCCAGCTCACCAGACAGGGATCAGCCCCAGCATTTT
CASSPDRDQPQHF
>14|-|TRBJ2-7|TRBV19|-
TGTGCCAGTAGTACGTATAGCTCCGACTACGAGCAGTACTTC
CASSTYSSDYEQYF
>14|-|TRBJ2-3|TRBV12-5|-
TGTGCTAGTGGTTTATCCGGTACGGGGGATACGCAGTATTTT
CASGLSGTGDTQYF
>14|once|TRBJ2-5|TRBV24-1|-
TGTGCCACCAGTGTACCGGGATCTCAAGAGACCCAGTACTTC
CATSVPGSQETQYF
>15|once|TRBJ2-4|TRBV5-8|-
TGTGCCAGCAGCTTGCCAGTGTTAGCCAAAAACATTCAGTACTTC
CASSLPVLAKNIQYF
>15|-|TRBJ1-2|TRBV6-1|TRBD1
TGTGCCAGCAGTGACCCCAGGACAGGTCGATATGGCTACACCTTC
CASSDPRTGRYGYTF
>14|-|TRBJ2-1|TRBV15|TRBD1
TGTGCCACCAGCATGAGACAGGGTAACAATGAGCAGTTCTTC
CATSMRQGNNEQFF
>16|-|TRBJ1-1|TRBV28|TRBD1
TGTGCCAGCACCTATCTCCCCGGGACAGTGAACACTGAAGCTTTCTTT
CASTYLPGTVNTEAFF
>14|-|TRBJ2-1|TRBV5-8|TRBD1
TGTGCCAGCAGCTTGGAGGGGGCCTCCAGTGAGCAGTTCTTC
CASSLEGASSEQFF
>14|-|TRBJ1-1|TRBV3-1/TRBV3-2|-
TGTGCCAGCAGCCCAAGAGGGAGGAACACTGAAGCTTTCTTT
CASSPRGRNTEAFF
>13|-|TRBJ1-1|TRBV29-1|-
TGCAGCGAAACAGGGTTGGTGGGCACTGAAGCTTTCTTT
CSETGLVGTEAFF
>9|-|TRBJ1-2|TRBV20-1|-
TGCAGCCTAACCTATGGCTACACCTTC
CSLTYGYTF
>14|-|TRBJ1-1|TRBV6-5|TRBD1
TGTGCCAGCAGGGCGGACAGGGGGGTCACTGAAGCTTTCTTT
CASRADRGVTEAFF
>15|-|TRBJ2-7|TRBV30|-
TGTGCCTGGAGTGTATGGAGGTTTAATACCTACGAGCAGTACTTC
CAWSVWRFNTYEQYF